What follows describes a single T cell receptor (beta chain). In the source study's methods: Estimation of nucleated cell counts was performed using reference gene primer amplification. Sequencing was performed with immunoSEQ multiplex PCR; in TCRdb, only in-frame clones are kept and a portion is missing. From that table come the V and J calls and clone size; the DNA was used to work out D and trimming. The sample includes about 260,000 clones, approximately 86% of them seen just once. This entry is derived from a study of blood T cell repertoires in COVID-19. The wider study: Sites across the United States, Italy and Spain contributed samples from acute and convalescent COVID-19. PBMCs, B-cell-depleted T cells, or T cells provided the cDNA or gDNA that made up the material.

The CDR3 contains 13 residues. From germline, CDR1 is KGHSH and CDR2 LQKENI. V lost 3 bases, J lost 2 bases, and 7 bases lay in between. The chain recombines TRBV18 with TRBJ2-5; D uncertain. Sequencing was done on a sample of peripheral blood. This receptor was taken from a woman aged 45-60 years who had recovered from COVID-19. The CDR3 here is CASSPSLQETQYF. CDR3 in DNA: TGTGCCAGCTCACCGTCCCTACAAGAGACCCAGTACTTC. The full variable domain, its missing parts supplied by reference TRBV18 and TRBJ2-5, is NAGVMQNPRHLVRRRGQEARLRCSPMKGHSHVYWYRQLPEEGLKFMVYLQKENIIDESGMPKERFSAEFPKEGPSILRIQQVVRGDSAAYFCASSPSLQETQYFGPGTRLLVL.